The clone carrying this T cell receptor beta chain came up once. These data belong to a study of blood T cell repertoires in COVID-19. Overall study: Whether acute or convalescent, the COVID-19 samples came from the United States, Italy and Spain. T cells, B-cell-depleted T cells, or PBMCs provided the cDNA or gDNA that served as material.

In the original workflow: It was from reference gene primer amplification that nucleated cell counts were estimated. Method: immunoSEQ multiplex PCR; TCRdb's copy keeps in-frame clones and lacks some. Clonal size and the V and J genes are those of that table, whereas D and trimming came from the DNA. The table shows about 140,000 clones, with 85% to 90% occurring only once. After removal of 6 bases from V and 0 bases from J, the junction contained 4 bases not matched to a gene. The CDR3 is made up of 15 amino acids. From germline, CDR1 is LNHDA and CDR2 SQIVND (reference sequence). The specimen sequenced was peripheral blood. The V call is TRBV19, the J call TRBJ1-5; 8 bases line up with TRBD1. This sequence originates from a man over 45 with active or convalescent COVID-19. CDR3 amino acids: CASSLDRDSNQPQHF. In DNA form, the CDR3 reads TGTGCCAGTAGCCTGGACAGGGATAGCAATCAGCCCCAGCATTTT.